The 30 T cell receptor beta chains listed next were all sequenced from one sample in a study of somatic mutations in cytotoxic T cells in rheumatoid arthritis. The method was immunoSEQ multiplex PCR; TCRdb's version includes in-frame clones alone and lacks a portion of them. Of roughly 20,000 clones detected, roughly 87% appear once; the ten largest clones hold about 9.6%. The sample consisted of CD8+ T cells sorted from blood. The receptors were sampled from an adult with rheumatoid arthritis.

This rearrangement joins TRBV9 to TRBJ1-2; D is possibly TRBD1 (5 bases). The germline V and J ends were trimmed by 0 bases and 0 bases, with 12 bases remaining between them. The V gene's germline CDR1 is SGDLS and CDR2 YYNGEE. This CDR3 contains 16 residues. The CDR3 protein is CASSVEGSITNYGYTF. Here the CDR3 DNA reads TGTGCCAGCAGCGTAGAGGGGTCAATCACTAACTATGGCTACACCTTC. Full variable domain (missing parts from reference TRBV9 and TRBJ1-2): DSGVTQTPKHLITATGQRVTLRCSPRSGDLSVYWYQQSLDQGLQFLIQYYNGEERAKGNILERFSAQQFPDLHSELNLSSLELGDSALYFCASSVEGSITNYGYTFGSGTRLTVV.

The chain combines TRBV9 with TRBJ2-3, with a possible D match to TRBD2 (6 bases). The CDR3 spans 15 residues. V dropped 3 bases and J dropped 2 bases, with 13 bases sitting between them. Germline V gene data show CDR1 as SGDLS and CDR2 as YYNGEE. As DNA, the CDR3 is TGTGCCAGCAGCGGGCGGGACTCAATCACAGATACGCAGTATTTT. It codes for CASSGRDSITDTQYF.

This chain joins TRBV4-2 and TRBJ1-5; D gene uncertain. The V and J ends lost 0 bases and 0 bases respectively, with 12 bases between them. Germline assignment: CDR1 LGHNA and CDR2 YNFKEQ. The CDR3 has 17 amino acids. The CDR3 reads CASSQDRLAGSNQPQHF. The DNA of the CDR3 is TGTGCCAGCAGCCAAGATAGGTTAGCCGGTAGCAATCAGCCCCAGCATTTT.

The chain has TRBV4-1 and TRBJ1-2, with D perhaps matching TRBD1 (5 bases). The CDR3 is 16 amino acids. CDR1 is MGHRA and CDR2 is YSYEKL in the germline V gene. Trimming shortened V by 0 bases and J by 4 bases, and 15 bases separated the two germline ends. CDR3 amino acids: CASSQERTTRTYGYTF. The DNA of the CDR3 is TGCGCCAGCAGCCAAGAAAGGACAACCAGAACCTATGGCTACACCTTC.

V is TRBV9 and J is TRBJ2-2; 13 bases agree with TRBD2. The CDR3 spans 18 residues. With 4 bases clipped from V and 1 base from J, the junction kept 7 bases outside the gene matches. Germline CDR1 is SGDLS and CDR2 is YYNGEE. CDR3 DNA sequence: TGTGCCAGCAGCCCGGGACTAGCGGGAATTTTGAACACCGGGGAGCTGTTTTTT. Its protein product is CASSPGLAGILNTGELFF.

CDR3 residues: CASSQDRSTEAFF. DNA of the CDR3: TGTGCCAGCAGCCAAGATCGAAGCACTGAAGCTTTCTTT. J is TRBJ1-1 and V is TRBV14; D is ambiguous. V shed 0 bases and J shed 4 bases, with 6 bases lying between them. The CDR3 totals 13 residues. Germline V lookup: CDR1 SGHDN, CDR2 FVKESK.

CDR3 sequence: CASSYRDPFIGDEQFF. The CDR3 nucleotides read TGTGCCAGCAGTTACCGGGACCCCTTCATAGGCGATGAGCAGTTCTTC. The chain carries TRBV6-6 and TRBJ2-1; D is possibly TRBD1 or TRBD2 (5 bases each). Germline loops: CDR1 MNHNY, CDR2 SVGAGI (reference sequence). V was shortened by 2 bases and J by 8 bases, with 19 bases between the two germline ends. This CDR3 region has 16 residues.

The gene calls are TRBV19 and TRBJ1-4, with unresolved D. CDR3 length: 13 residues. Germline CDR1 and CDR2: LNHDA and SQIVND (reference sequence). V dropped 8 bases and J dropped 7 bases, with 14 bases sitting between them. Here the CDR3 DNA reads TGTGCCAGTGAGGGAGAGGCTTTTGAAAAACTGTTTTTT. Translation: CASEGEAFEKLFF.

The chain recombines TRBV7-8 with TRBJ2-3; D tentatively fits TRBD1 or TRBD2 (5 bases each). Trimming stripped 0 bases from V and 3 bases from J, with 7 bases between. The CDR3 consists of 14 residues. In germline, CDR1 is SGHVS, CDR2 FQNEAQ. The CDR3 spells CASSLAGVTDTQYF. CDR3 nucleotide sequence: TGTGCCAGCAGCTTAGCGGGGGTAACAGATACGCAGTATTTT.

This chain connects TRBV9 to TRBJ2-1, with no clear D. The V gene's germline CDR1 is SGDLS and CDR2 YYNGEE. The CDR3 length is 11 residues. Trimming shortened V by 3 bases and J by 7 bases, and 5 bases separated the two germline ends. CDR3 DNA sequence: TGTGCCAGCAGCGGCCATAATGAGCAGTTCTTC. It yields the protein CASSGHNEQFF.

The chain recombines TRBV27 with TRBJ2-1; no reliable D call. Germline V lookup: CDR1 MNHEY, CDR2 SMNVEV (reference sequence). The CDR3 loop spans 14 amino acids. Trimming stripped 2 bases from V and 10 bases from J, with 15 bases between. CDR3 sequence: CASSLALVGGEQFF. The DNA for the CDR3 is TGTGCCAGCAGTTTAGCCCTGGTGGGTGGGGAGCAGTTCTTC.

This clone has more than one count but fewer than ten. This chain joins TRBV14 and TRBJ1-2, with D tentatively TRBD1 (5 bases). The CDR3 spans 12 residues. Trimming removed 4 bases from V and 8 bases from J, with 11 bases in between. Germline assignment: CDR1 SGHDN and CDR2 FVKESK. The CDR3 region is CASSPQGRGYTF. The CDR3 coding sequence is TGTGCCAGCAGCCCTCAGGGCCGAGGCTACACCTTC.

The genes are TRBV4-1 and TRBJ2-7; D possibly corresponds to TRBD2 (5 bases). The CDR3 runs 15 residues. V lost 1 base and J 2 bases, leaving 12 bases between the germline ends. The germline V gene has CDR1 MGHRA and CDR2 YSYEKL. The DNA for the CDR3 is TGCGCCAGCAGCCAAGTTGGAGGATCGACCTACGAGCAGTACTTC. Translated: CASSQVGGSTYEQYF.

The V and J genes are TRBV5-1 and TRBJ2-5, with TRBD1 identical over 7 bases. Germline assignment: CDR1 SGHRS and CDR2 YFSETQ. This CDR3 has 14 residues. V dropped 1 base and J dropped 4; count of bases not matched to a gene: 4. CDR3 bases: TGCGCCAGCAGCTTGCACAGGGGTATAGAGACCCAGTACTTC. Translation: CASSLHRGIETQYF.

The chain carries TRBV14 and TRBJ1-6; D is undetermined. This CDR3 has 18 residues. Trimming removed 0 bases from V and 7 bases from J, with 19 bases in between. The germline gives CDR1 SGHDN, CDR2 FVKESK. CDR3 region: CASSQDGVRQARNSPLHF. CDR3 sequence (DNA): TGTGCCAGCAGCCAAGATGGGGTTCGCCAGGCGCGGAATTCACCCCTCCACTTT.

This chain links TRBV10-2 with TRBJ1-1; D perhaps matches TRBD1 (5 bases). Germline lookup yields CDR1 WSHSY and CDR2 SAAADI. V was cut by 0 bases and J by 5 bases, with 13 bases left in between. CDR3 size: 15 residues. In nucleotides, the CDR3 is TGCGCCAGCAGTGAGTCTGGGGCAGGGTGGACTGAAGCTTTCTTT. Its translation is CASSESGAGWTEAFF.

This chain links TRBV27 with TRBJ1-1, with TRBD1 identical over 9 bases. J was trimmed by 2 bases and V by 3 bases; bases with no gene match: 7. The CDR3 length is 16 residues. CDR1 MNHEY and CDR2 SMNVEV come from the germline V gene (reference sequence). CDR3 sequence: CASSFRGQGPNTEAFF. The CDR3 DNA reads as TGTGCCAGCAGTTTTCGGGGACAGGGTCCAAACACTGAAGCTTTCTTT.

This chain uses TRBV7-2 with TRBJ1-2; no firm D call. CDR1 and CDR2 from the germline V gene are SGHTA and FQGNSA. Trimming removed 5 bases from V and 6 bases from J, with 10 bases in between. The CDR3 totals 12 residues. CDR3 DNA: TGTGCCAGCAGCGCCTGGAACGATGGCTACACCTTC. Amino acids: CASSAWNDGYTF.

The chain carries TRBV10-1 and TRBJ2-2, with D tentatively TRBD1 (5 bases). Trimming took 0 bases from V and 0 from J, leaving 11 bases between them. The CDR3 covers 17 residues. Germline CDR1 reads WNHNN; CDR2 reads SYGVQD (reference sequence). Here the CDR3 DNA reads TGCGCCAGCAGTGAGTCGCCCAGGGTTACGAACACCGGGGAGCTGTTTTTT. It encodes CASSESPRVTNTGELFF.

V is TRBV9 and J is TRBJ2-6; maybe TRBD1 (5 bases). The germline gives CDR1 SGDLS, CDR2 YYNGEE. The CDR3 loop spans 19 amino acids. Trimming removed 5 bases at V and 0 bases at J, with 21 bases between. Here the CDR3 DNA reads TGTGCCAGCAGTGATGTAGTTCGGACAATCAGCTCTGGGGCCAACGTCCTGACTTTC. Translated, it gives CASSDVVRTISSGANVLTF.

The CDR3 DNA reads as TGTGCCAGCACCCCCGGGACGGCGACCTACGAGCAGTACTTC. This encodes CASTPGTATYEQYF. The chain combines TRBV11-2 with TRBJ2-7, with D perhaps being TRBD1 or TRBD2 (5 bases each). Per the germline V gene, CDR1 is SGHAT and CDR2 is FQNNGV. Trimming left V 7 bases short and J 2 bases short, with 15 bases between. The CDR3 consists of 14 residues. Using reference TRBV11-2 and TRBJ2-7 for the parts outside the CDR3, the full variable domain is EAGVAQSPRYKIIEKRQSVAFWCNPISGHATLYWYQQILGQGPKLLIQFQNNGVVDDSQLPKDRFSAERLKGVDSTLKIQPAKLEDSAVYLCASTPGTATYEQYFGPGTRLTVT.

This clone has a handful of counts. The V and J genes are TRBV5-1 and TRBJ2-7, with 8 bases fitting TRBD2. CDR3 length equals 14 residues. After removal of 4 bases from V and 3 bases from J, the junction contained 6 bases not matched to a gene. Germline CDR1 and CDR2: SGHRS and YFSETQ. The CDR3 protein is CASSPGLGNYEQYF. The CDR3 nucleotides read TGCGCCAGCAGCCCGGGACTAGGTAACTACGAGCAGTACTTC.

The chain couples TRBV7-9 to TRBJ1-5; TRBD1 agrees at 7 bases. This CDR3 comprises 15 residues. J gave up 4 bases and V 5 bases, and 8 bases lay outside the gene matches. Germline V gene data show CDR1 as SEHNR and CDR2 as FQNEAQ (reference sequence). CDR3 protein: CASSRGDSLNQPQHF. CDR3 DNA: TGTGCCAGCAGCCGTGGGGACAGTCTGAATCAGCCCCAGCATTTT.

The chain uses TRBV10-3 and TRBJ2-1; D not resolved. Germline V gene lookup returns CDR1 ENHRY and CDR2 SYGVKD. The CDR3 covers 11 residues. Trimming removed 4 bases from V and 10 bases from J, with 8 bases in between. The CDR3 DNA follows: TGTGCCATCAGTGCGGCTGGGGAGCAGTTCTTC. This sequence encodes CAISAAGEQFF.

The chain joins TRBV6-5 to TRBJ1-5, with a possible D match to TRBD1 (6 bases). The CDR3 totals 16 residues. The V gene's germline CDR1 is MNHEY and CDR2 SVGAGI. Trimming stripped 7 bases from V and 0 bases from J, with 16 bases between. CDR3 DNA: TGTGCCAGCATCTACTCGTGGACAGATAGCAATCAGCCCCAGCATTTT. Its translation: CASIYSWTDSNQPQHF.

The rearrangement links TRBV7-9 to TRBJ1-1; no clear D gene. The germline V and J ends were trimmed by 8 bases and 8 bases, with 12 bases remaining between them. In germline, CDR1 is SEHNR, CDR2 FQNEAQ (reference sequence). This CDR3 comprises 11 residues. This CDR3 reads CASSEDLEAFF. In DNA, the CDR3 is TGTGCCAGCTCCGAGGACCTAGAAGCTTTCTTT.

The CDR3, as DNA: TGTGCCAGCAGCTTTAGGGGCCGTGGTCAGCCCCAGCATTTT. This translates into CASSFRGRGQPQHF. The chain has TRBV5-6 and TRBJ1-5, with D possibly being TRBD1 (5 bases). The CDR3 covers 14 residues. The V end was cut by 2 bases, the J end by 6 bases, with 12 bases between. Germline CDR1 reads SGHDT; CDR2 reads YYEEEE.

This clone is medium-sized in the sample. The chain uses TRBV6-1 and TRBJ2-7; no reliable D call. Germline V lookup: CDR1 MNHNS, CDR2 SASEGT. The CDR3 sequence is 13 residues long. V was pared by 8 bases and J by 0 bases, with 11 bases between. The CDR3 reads CASGRGTSYEQYF. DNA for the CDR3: TGTGCCAGCGGCAGAGGCACCTCCTACGAGCAGTACTTC.

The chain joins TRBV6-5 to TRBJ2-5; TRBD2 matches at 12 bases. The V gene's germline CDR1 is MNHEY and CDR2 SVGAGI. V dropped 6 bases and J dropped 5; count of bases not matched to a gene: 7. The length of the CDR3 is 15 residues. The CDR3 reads CASSSSGGDGETQYF. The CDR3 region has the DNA TGTGCCAGCAGCTCTAGCGGGGGGGATGGGGAGACCCAGTACTTC.

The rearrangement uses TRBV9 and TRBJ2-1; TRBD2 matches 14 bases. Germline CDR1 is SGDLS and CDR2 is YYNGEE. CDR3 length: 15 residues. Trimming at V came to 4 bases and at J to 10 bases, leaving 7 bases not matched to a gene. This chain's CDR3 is CASSQGTSGGLEQFF. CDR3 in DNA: TGTGCCAGCAGCCAAGGGACTAGCGGGGGCTTGGAGCAGTTCTTC. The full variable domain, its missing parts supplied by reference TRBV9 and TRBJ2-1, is DSGVTQTPKHLITATGQRVTLRCSPRSGDLSVYWYQQSLDQGLQFLIQYYNGEERAKGNILERFSAQQFPDLHSELNLSSLELGDSALYFCASSQGTSGGLEQFFGPGTRLTVL.